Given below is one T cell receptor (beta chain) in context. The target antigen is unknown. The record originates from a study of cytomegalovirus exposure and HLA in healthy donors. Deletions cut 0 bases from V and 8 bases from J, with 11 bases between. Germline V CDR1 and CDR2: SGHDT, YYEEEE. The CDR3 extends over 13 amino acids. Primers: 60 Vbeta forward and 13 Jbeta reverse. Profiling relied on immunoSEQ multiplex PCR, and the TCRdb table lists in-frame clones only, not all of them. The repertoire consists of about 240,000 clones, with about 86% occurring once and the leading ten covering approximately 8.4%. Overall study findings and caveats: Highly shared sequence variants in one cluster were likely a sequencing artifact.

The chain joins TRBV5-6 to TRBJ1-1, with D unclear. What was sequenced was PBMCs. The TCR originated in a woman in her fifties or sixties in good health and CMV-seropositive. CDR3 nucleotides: TGTGCCAGCAGCTTGGGTGGGTTCAGGGAAGCTTTCTTT. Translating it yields CASSLGGFREAFF.